This is a list of T cell receptor beta chains from one sample in a study of sequential checkpoint blockade in melanoma. Profiling relied on immunoSEQ multiplex PCR, and the TCRdb table lists in-frame clones only, not all of them. This sample has around 13,000 clones, with 76% found just once. The material was CD8+ T cells sorted from blood (inferred from file names), obtained from a patient given nivolumab and ipilimumab in sequence. These receptors all come from a human patient with melanoma. Some clones in this sample may be carry-over from other donors' samples. Both conserved end residues are trimmed from each CDR3. Each record gives: CDR3 protein, V gene, J gene.

CDR3aa: ASSRQGPDTQY; v_gene: TRBV4-2; j_gene: TRBJ2-3
CDR3aa: ASSQGQASTEAF; v_gene: TRBV7-6; j_gene: TRBJ1-1
CDR3aa: ATSGNEQF; v_gene: TRBV15; j_gene: TRBJ2-1
CDR3aa: AWSGIETGGRETQY; v_gene: TRBV30; j_gene: TRBJ2-5
CDR3aa: ASSSEGVANEKLF; v_gene: TRBV5-1; j_gene: TRBJ1-4
CDR3aa: ASSFGLHTGELF; v_gene: TRBV27; j_gene: TRBJ2-2
CDR3aa: ASSVRLAGRELF; v_gene: TRBV5-6; j_gene: TRBJ2-2
CDR3aa: ASRGQGDMAGANVLT; v_gene: TRBV5-1; j_gene: TRBJ2-6
CDR3aa: ASSPGGASGNGQF; v_gene: TRBV9; j_gene: TRBJ2-1
CDR3aa: ASSPLGQGSHTEAF; v_gene: TRBV2; j_gene: TRBJ1-1
CDR3aa: ASRTGTNNSPLH; v_gene: TRBV7-6; j_gene: TRBJ1-6
CDR3aa: ASSHRAGSQETQY; v_gene: TRBV4-1; j_gene: TRBJ2-5
CDR3aa: ASSLVQAQETQY; v_gene: TRBV7-9; j_gene: TRBJ2-5
CDR3aa: ASSQRAGGRSGNTIY; v_gene: TRBV4-3; j_gene: TRBJ1-3
CDR3aa: ASSLKGQPNTEAF; v_gene: TRBV7-6; j_gene: TRBJ1-1
CDR3aa: ASSQDGGNYGYT; v_gene: TRBV4-3; j_gene: TRBJ1-2
CDR3aa: ASSKGTGGAGDTQY; v_gene: TRBV5-1; j_gene: TRBJ2-3
CDR3aa: ASSLTRHNQETQY; v_gene: TRBV27; j_gene: TRBJ2-5
CDR3aa: ASSQGAGTGEVVVKNIQY; v_gene: TRBV4-1; j_gene: TRBJ2-4
CDR3aa: ASSPGTSSSYEQY; v_gene: TRBV7-8; j_gene: TRBJ2-7
CDR3aa: ASSVGSGNTDTQY; v_gene: TRBV9; j_gene: TRBJ2-3
CDR3aa: ASSQDPGSGDTEAF; v_gene: TRBV4-1; j_gene: TRBJ1-1
CDR3aa: ASGVGTNYEQY; v_gene: TRBV6-6; j_gene: TRBJ2-7
CDR3aa: ASSVVGSSYNEQF; v_gene: TRBV9; j_gene: TRBJ2-1
CDR3aa: ASSLAGFQDEQF; v_gene: TRBV5-1; j_gene: TRBJ2-1
CDR3aa: ASRELAGGWNEQF; v_gene: TRBV10-2; j_gene: TRBJ2-1
CDR3aa: AAPLVEPISGNTIY; v_gene: TRBV30; j_gene: TRBJ1-3
CDR3aa: ASSPRGLYGNTIY; v_gene: TRBV4-3; j_gene: TRBJ1-3
CDR3aa: ASSLYERVSGANVLT; v_gene: TRBV7-2; j_gene: TRBJ2-6
CDR3aa: ASSLRGRGSGNTIY; v_gene: TRBV28; j_gene: TRBJ1-3
CDR3aa: ASSPTRQGARTNEKLF; v_gene: TRBV18; j_gene: TRBJ1-4
CDR3aa: ASSLFWAGDAKGAYEQY; v_gene: TRBV5-6; j_gene: TRBJ2-7
CDR3aa: ASSYSSGKGGYT; v_gene: TRBV6-5; j_gene: TRBJ1-2
CDR3aa: ASSFGANTEAF; v_gene: TRBV7-3; j_gene: TRBJ1-1
CDR3aa: ASSSQDRTNEKLF; v_gene: TRBV9; j_gene: TRBJ1-4
CDR3aa: ASSPAGPAWETQY; v_gene: TRBV27; j_gene: TRBJ2-5
CDR3aa: ASSEWRQSNQPQH; v_gene: TRBV6-1; j_gene: TRBJ1-5
CDR3aa: AWSSRHGVGVEKLF; v_gene: TRBV30; j_gene: TRBJ1-4
CDR3aa: ACRTDYEQY; v_gene: TRBV30; j_gene: .
CDR3aa: ASSQPGQGYEQY; v_gene: TRBV4-1; j_gene: TRBJ2-7
CDR3aa: ASMSPTGVVEKLF; v_gene: TRBV2; j_gene: TRBJ1-4
CDR3aa: AISEGTSRTDTQY; v_gene: TRBV10-3; j_gene: TRBJ2-3
CDR3aa: ASSREDRGRRTDTQY; v_gene: TRBV5-4; j_gene: TRBJ2-3
CDR3aa: ASEGQGDTSPLH; v_gene: TRBV6-1; j_gene: TRBJ1-6
CDR3aa: ARSSEPRTGSNQPQH; v_gene: TRBV5-3; j_gene: TRBJ1-5
CDR3aa: ASSGGTPLQY; v_gene: TRBV7-6; j_gene: TRBJ2-7
CDR3aa: ASQLDRAYSYEQY; v_gene: TRBV7-6; j_gene: TRBJ2-7
CDR3aa: ASSSGPSYSNQPQH; v_gene: TRBV19; j_gene: TRBJ1-5
CDR3aa: ASSPVAGRAPDTHTEAF; v_gene: TRBV4-1; j_gene: TRBJ1-1
CDR3aa: ASSSSGTGGAVKNGYT; v_gene: TRBV27; j_gene: TRBJ1-2
CDR3aa: ASRQGTTEAF; v_gene: TRBV2; j_gene: TRBJ1-1
CDR3aa: ASSQDDLGVKPQH; v_gene: TRBV4-1; j_gene: TRBJ1-5
CDR3aa: ASGEGGYFREYNEQF; v_gene: TRBV2; j_gene: TRBJ2-1
CDR3aa: ASRYEGLGNTEAF; v_gene: TRBV7-9; j_gene: TRBJ1-1
CDR3aa: ASSYSGNTEAF; v_gene: TRBV4-2; j_gene: TRBJ1-1
CDR3aa: SVEFHDTDNYGYT; v_gene: TRBV29-1; j_gene: TRBJ1-2
CDR3aa: ASSPGTASNQPQH; v_gene: TRBV4-1; j_gene: TRBJ1-5